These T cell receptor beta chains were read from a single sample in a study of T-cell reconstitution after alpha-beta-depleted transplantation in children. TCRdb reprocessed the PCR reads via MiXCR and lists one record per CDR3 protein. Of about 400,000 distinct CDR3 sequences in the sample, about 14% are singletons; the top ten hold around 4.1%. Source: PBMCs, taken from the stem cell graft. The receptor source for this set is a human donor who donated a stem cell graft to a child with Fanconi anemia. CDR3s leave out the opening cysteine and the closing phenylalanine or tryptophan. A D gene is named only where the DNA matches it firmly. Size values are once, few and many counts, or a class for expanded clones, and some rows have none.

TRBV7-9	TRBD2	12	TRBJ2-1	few	ASRIAGAYNEQF
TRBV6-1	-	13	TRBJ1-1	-	ASSQRRGANTEAF
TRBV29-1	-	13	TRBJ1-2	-	SVVEAMTGGRSYT
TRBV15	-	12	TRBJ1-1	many	ATSRDTGVTEAF
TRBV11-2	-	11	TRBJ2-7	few	ASSLVGYDEQY
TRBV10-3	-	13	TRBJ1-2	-	AITDGQEANYGYT
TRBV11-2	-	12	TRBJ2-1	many	ASSSLGYYNEQF
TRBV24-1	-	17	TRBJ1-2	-	ATSDFPSTGTPSNYGYT
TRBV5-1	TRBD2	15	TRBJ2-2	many	ASSLPLAGANTGELF
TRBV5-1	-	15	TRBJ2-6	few	ASSLGLRGTGANVLT
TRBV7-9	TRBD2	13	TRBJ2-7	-	ASSLVAGGPYEQY
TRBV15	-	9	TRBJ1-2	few	ATSTLDGYT
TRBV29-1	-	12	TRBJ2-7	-	SVEGSQGDDEQY
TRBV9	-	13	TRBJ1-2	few	ASSVEGAGRRGYT
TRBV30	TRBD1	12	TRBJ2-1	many	AWDRGFYYNEQF
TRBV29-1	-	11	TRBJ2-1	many	SVDRTVINEQF
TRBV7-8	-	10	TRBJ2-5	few	ASSLQRKTQY
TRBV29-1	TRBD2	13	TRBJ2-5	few	SVASGTSAPGTQY
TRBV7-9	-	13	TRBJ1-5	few	ASSLFAGADQPQH
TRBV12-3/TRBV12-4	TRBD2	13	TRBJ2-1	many	ASSLIRGGNNEQF
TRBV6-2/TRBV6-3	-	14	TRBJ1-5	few	ASSYSRRGTHQPQH
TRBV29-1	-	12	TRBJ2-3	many	SVEPRTSTDTQY
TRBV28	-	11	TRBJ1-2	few	AHGLAGVYGYT
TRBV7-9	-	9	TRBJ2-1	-	ASSFSTEQF
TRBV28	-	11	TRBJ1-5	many	ASSFGVRQPQH
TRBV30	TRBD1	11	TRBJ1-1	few	AWSILEGAEAF
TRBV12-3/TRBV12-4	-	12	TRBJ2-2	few	ASSFSQGSGELF
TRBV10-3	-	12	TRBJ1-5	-	AIRRQDSNQPQH
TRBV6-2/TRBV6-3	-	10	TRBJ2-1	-	ASSYGVNEQF
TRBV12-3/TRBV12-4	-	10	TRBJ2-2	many	ASSLTTGELF
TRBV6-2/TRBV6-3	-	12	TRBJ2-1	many	ASSWSLGYNEQF
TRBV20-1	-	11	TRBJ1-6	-	SATGMGNSPLH
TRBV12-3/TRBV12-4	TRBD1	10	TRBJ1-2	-	ASSPTGIGYT
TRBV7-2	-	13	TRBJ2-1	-	ASSLYPGLPNEQF
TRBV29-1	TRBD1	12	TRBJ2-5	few	SVVFGDRDKTQY
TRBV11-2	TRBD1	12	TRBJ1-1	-	ASSLAGGLAEAF
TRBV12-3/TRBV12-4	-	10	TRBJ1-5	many	ASSRAYQPQH
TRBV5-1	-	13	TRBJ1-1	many	ASSLEFGMGTEAF
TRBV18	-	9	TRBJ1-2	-	ASSPNYGYT
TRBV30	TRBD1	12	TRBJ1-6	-	AWSRDRGLSTLH
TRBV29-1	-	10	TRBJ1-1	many	STSFGNTEAF
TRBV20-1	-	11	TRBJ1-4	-	SATGTANEKLF
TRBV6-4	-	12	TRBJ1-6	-	ASSDTYLGSPLH
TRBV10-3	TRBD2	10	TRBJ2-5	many	ATGTSTETQY